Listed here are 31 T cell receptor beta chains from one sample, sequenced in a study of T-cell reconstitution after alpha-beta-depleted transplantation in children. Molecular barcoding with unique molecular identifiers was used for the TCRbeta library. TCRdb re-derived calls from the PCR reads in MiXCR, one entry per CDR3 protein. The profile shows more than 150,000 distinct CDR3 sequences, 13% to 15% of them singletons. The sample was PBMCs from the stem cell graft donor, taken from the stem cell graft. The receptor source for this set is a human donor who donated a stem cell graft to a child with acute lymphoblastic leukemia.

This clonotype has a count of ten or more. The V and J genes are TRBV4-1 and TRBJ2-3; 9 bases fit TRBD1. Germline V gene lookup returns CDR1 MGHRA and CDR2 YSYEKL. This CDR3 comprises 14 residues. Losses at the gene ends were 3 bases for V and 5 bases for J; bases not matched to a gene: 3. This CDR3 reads CASSQGTGRDTQYF. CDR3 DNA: TGCGCCAGCAGCCAGGGGACAGGGAGAGATACGCAGTATTTT.

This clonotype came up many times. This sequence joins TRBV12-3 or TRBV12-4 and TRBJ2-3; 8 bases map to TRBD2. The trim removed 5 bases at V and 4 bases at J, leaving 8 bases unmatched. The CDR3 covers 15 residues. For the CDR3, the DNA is TGTGCCAGCAGTCCTCCGGGAGGGGGTCCAGATACGCAGTATTTT. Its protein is CASSPPGGGPDTQYF.

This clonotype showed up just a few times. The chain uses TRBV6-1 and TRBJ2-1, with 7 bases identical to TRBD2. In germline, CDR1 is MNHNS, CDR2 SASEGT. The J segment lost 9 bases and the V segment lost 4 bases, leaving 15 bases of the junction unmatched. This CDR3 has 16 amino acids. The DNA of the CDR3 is TGTGCCAGCAGTGTAGAAGCGGGAACCCCTCAGAGTGAGCAGTTCTTC. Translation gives CASSVEAGTPQSEQFF.

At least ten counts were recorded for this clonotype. CDR3 in DNA: TGTGCCAGCAGTGACCCCGGGGCCAACGTCCTGACTTTC. Translation: CASSDPGANVLTF. The chain is built from TRBV6-6 and TRBJ2-6; D remains unclear. CDR1 is MNHNY, CDR2 SVGAGI, per germline (reference sequence). The CDR3 has 13 residues. Trimming removed 5 bases from V and 4 bases from J, with 6 bases in between.

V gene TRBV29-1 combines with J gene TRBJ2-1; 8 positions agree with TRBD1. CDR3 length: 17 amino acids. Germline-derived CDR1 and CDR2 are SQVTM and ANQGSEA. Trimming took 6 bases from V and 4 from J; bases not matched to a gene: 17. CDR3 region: CSVDGGGAGGRYNEQFF. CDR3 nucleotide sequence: TGCAGCGTCGATGGGGGTGGGGCAGGGGGCCGATACAATGAGCAGTTCTTC.

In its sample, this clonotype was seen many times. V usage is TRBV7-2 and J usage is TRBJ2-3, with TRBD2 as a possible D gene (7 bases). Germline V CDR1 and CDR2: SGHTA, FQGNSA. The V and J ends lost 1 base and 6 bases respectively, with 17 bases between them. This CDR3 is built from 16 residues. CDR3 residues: CASSLEVRGLGDTQYF. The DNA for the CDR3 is TGTGCCAGCAGCTTAGAAGTGCGGGGGCTCGGGGATACGCAGTATTTT.

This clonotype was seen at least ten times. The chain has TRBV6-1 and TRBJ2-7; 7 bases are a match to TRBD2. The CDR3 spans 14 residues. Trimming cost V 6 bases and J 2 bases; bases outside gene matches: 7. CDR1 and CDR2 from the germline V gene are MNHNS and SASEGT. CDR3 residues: CASSQAGIPYEQYF. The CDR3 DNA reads TGTGCCAGCAGCCAAGCGGGAATACCCTACGAGCAGTACTTC.

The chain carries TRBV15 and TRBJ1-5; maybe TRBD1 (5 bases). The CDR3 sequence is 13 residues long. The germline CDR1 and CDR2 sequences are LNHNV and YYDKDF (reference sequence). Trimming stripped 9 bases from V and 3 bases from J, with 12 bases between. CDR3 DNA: TGTGCCACAACCCAGGGTCTCAATCAGCCCCAGCATTTT. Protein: CATTQGLNQPQHF.

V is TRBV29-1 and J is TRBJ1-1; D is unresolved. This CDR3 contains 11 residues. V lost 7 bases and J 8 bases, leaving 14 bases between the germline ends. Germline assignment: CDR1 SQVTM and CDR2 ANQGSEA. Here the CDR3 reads CSAATRYEAFF. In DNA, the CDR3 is TGCAGCGCCGCGACACGGTACGAAGCTTTCTTT.

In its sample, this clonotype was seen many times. In nucleotides, the CDR3 is TGTGCCAGCAGCGGCCAAAGGGCGGGTGAGCAGTTCTTC. It specifies CASSGQRAGEQFF. The J gene is TRBJ2-1, the V gene TRBV12-3 or TRBV12-4; weak D call: TRBD2 (5 bases). The V and J ends lost 6 bases and 9 bases respectively, with 15 bases between them. The CDR3 is 13 amino acids.

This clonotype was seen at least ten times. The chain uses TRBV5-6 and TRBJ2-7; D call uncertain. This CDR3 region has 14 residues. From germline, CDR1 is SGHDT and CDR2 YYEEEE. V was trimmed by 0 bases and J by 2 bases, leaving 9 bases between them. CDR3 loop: CASSLDRRTYEQYF. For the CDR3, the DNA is TGTGCCAGCAGCTTGGATCGTCGGACCTACGAGCAGTACTTC.

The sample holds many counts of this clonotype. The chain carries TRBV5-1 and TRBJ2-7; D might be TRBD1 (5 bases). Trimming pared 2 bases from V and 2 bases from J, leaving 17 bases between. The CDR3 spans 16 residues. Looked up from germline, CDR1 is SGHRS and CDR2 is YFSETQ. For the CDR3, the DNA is TGCGCCAGCAGCTTCCCCGACAGTGGAGCCCCCTACGAGCAGTACTTC. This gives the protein CASSFPDSGAPYEQYF.

The CDR3 nucleotides read TGTGCCAGCACTACAGGCGTTAATTCACCCCTCCACTTT. Residues: CASTTGVNSPLHF. The chain is built from TRBV27 and TRBJ1-6, with a possible D match to TRBD1 (5 bases). V shed 7 bases and J shed 6 bases, with 10 bases lying between them. This CDR3 contains 13 residues. CDR1 MNHEY and CDR2 SMNVEV come from the germline V gene (reference sequence).

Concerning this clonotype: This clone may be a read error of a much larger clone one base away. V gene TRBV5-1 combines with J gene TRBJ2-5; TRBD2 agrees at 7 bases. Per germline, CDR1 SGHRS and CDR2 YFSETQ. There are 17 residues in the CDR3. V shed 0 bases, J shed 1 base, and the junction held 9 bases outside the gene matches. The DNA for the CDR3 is TGCGCCAGCAGCTTGGTTCTAGCGGCAGGGATCCAAGAGACCCAGTACTTC. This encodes CASSLVLAAGIQETQYF.

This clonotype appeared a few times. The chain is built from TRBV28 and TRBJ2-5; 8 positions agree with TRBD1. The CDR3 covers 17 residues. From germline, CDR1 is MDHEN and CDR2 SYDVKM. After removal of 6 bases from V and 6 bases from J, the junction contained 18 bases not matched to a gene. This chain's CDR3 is CASSSSRQGRSRKTQYF. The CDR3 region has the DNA TGTGCCAGCAGCTCCTCTCGACAGGGGAGAAGTCGAAAGACCCAGTACTTC. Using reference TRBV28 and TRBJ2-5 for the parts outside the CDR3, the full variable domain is DVKVTQSSRYLVKRTGEKVFLECVQDMDHENMFWYRQDPGLGLRLIYFSYDVKMKEKGDIPEGYSVSREKKERFSLILESASTNQTSMYLCASSSSRQGRSRKTQYFGPGTRLLVL.

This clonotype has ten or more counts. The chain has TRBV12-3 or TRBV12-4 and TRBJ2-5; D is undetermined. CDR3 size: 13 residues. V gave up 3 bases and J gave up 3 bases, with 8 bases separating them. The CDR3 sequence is CASSFRQEETQYF. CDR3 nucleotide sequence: TGTGCCAGCAGTTTCAGGCAGGAAGAGACCCAGTACTTC.

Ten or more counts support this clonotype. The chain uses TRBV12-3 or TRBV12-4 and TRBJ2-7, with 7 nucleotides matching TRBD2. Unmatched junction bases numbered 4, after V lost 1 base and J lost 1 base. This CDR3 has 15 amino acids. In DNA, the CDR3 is TGTGCCAGCAGTTTAGTACGGGGAGGGTCCTACGAGCAGTACTTC. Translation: CASSLVRGGSYEQYF.

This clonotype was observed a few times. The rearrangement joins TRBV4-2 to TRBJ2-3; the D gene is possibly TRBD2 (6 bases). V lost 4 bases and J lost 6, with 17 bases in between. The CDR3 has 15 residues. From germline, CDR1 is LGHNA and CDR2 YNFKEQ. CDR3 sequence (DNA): TGTGCCAGCAGCCCTTTGACTAGTTTCGCCGATACGCAGTATTTT. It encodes CASSPLTSFADTQYF.

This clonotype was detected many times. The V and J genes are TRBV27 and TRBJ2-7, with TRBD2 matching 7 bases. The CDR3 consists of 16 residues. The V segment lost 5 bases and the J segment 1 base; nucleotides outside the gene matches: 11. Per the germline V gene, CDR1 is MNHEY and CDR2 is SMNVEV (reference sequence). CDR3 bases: TGTGCCAGCAGTCAGGACCGGGCTAGCGGTTCCTACGAGCAGTACTTC. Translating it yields CASSQDRASGSYEQYF.

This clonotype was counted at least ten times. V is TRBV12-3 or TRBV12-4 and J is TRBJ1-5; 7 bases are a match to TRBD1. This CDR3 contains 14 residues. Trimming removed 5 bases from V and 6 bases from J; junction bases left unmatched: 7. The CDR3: CASSPRTGGQPQHF. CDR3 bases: TGTGCCAGCAGTCCCCGGACAGGTGGTCAGCCCCAGCATTTT.

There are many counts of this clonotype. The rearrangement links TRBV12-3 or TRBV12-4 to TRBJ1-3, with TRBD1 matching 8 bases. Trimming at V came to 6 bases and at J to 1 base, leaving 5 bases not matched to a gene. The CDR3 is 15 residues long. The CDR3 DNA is TGTGCCAGCAGCCAGGACAGGGCTTCTGGAAACACCATATATTTT. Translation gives CASSQDRASGNTIYF.

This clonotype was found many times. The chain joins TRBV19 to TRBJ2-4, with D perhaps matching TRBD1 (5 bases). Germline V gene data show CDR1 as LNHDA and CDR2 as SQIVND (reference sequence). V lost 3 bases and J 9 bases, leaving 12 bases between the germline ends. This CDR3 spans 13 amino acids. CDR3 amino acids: CASSMQGTGIQYF. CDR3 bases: TGTGCCAGTAGTATGCAGGGAACGGGCATTCAGTACTTC.

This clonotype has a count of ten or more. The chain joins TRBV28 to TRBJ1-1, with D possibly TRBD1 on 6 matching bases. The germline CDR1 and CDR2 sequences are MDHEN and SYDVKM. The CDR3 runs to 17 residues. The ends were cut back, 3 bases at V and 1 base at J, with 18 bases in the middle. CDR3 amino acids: CASSLPFTTGPNTEAFF. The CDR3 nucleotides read TGTGCCAGCAGTTTGCCGTTCACTACAGGGCCGAACACTGAAGCTTTCTTT.

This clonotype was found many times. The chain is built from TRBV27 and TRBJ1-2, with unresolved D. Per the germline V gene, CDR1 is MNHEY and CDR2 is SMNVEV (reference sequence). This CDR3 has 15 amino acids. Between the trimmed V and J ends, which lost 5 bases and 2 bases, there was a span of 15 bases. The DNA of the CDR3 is TGTGCCAGCAGTCCGGTTCCGGCGGGGAACTATGGCTACACCTTC. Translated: CASSPVPAGNYGYTF.

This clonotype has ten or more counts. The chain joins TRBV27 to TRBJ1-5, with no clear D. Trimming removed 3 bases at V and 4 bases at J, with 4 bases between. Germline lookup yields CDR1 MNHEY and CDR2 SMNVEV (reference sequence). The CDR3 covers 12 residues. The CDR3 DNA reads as TGTGCCAGCAGTTTCAGAAATCAGCCCCAGCATTTT. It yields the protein CASSFRNQPQHF.

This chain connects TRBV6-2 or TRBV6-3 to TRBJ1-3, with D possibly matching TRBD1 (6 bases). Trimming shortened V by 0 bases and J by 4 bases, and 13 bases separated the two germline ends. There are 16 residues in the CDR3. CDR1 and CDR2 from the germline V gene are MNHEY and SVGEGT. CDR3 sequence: CASSYSTGTFGNTIYF. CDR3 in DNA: TGTGCCAGCAGTTACTCTACAGGGACCTTCGGAAACACCATATATTTT.

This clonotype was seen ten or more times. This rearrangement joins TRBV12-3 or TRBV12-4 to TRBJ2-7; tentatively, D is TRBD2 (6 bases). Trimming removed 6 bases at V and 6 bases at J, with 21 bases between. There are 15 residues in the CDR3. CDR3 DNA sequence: TGTGCCAGCAGCGATCCGGCGGAGGGGTGGGGCGAGCAGTACTTC. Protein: CASSDPAEGWGEQYF.

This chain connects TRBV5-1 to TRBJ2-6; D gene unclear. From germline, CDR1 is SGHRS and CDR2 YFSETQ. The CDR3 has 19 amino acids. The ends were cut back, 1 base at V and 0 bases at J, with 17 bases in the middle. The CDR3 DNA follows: TGCGCCAGCAGCTTGCGGGTGACGAATCCCAACTCTGGGGCCAACGTCCTGACTTTC. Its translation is CASSLRVTNPNSGANVLTF.

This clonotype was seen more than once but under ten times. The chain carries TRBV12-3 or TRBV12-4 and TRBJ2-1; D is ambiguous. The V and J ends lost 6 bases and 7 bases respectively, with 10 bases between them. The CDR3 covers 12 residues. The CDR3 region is CASRGDVNEQFF. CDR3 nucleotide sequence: TGTGCCAGCAGGGGTGATGTGAATGAGCAGTTCTTC.

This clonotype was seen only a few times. This CDR3 reads CASSWGTPYSGIVYEQYF. The CDR3 region has the DNA TGCGCCAGCAGCTGGGGAACCCCGTACAGCGGGATAGTCTACGAGCAGTACTTC. The chain recombines TRBV5-1 with TRBJ2-7, with 7 nucleotides matching TRBD2. In germline, CDR1 is SGHRS, CDR2 YFSETQ. V was clipped by 3 bases and J by 3 bases; unmatched bases: 18. The CDR3 has 18 amino acids. The variable domain in full, with the rest retrieved from reference TRBV5-1 and TRBJ2-7, is KAGVTQTPRYLIKTRGQQVTLSCSPISGHRSVSWYQQTPGQGLQFLFEYFSETQRNKGNFPGRFSGRQFSNSRSEMNVSTLELGDSALYLCASSWGTPYSGIVYEQYFGPGTRLTVT.

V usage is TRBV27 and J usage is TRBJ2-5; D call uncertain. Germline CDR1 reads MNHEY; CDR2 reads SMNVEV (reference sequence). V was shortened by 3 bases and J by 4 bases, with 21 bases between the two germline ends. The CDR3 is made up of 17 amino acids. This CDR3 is CASSLRQKTSVGETQYF. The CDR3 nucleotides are TGTGCCAGCAGTTTGCGACAAAAGACAAGCGTTGGAGAGACCCAGTACTTC.